This T cell receptor beta chain was found in a study of healthy donors' naive CD4 and CD8 T cells. The wider study: A new alpha primer set targeted every functional IMGT alpha variant.

TCR libraries were built from about 500 ng of total RNA by linear amplification. TCRdb independently ran MiXCR on the reads; one entry per CDR3 protein. The sample holds about 180,000 distinct CDR3 sequences; 65% to 75% are singletons and the top ten take about 2.1%. With regard to this clonotype: The antigen remains undetermined.

General study results and limits: A reported CD4+/CD8+ bias affected most V and J genes in naive cells. Negatively charged CDR3s marked CD8+ lineage; positively charged CDR3s marked CD4+ lineage. Bias from naive T cell homeostatic proliferation was not addressed.

Germline-derived CDR1 and CDR2 are SGHVS and FQNEAQ. V gave up 5 bases and J gave up 3 bases; unmatched junction bases: 9. The CDR3 has 16 amino acids. Sequenced material: naive CD4+ and CD8+ T cells sorted from blood, pooled from several donors. This sequence originates from a pool of human donors in good health; the sample pools cells from several healthy donors. The chain joins TRBV7-8 to TRBJ2-3, with TRBD2 matching 9 bases. CDR3 nucleotides: TGTGCCAGCAGCCTCTTAGCGGGAGTAAAAACAGATACGCAGTATTTT. It codes for CASSLLAGVKTDTQYF.